This passage covers 32 T cell receptor beta chains from one sample sequenced in a study of spatial heterogeneity in lung cancer. Time point given: blood at routine non-recurrence follow-up after resection. In each case, whole RNA from tumor, nontumor lung or frozen PBMC was sequenced unsorted. MiXCR, applied by TCRdb to the 5' RACE reads, yields one record per CDR3 protein. The data hold around 120,000 distinct CDR3 sequences, with 10% to 15% observed a single time. The source was PBMCs, collected at follow-up. All receptors derive from a male donor with early-stage non-small cell lung cancer.

This clonotype was observed at least ten times. The chain has TRBV7-2 and TRBJ1-1; TRBD1 might be the D (6 bases). The germline gives CDR1 SGHTA, CDR2 FQGNSA. Trimming took off 4 bases at V and 1 base at J, with 10 bases between the two ends. This CDR3 contains 14 residues. In DNA, the CDR3 is TGTGCCAGCAGCTGGAAACAGGGGAACACTGAAGCTTTCTTT. It translates to CASSWKQGNTEAFF.

The chain has TRBV2 and TRBJ1-1, with D possibly being TRBD1 (5 bases). This CDR3 has 15 amino acids. Germline CDR1 SNHLY, CDR2 FYNNEI. V was cut by 0 bases and J by 4 bases, with 12 bases left in between. The CDR3 here is CASSEAAPDITEAFF. CDR3 sequence (DNA): TGTGCCAGCAGTGAAGCAGCTCCGGACATCACTGAAGCTTTCTTT.

This clonotype was counted at least ten times. V is TRBV12-3 or TRBV12-4 and J is TRBJ1-1; a possible D gene is TRBD1 (6 bases). The CDR3 is 15 residues long. V lost 2 bases and J lost 5, with 15 bases in between. CDR3 sequence: CASSLRQGQGTEAFF. Written as DNA, the CDR3 is TGTGCCAGCAGTTTAAGGCAGGGGCAGGGGACTGAAGCTTTCTTT.

This chain links TRBV30 with TRBJ2-3; D is perhaps TRBD2 (6 bases). Germline V CDR1 and CDR2: GTSNPN, SVGIG (reference sequence). The germline V and J ends were trimmed by 4 bases and 7 bases, with 12 bases remaining between them. The CDR3 has 12 residues. The CDR3 here is CAWTILANTQYF. DNA for the CDR3: TGTGCCTGGACTATCCTAGCGAATACGCAGTATTTT.

The rearrangement links TRBV18 to TRBJ2-1; D gene ambiguous. Germline CDR1 KGHSH, CDR2 LQKENI. CDR3 length: 13 amino acids. Trimming pared 2 bases from V and 5 bases from J, leaving 7 bases between. DNA of the CDR3: TGTGCCAGCTCACCAACCAAAAACAATGAGCAGTTCTTC. Its translation: CASSPTKNNEQFF.

The rearrangement uses TRBV11-2 and TRBJ2-7; D is possibly TRBD2 (6 bases). The CDR3 sequence is 13 residues long. CDR1 and CDR2 from the germline V gene are SGHAT and FQNNGV. Trimming stripped 1 base from V and 6 bases from J, with 10 bases between. CDR3 protein: CASSLGQRAEQYF. In nucleotides, the CDR3 is TGTGCCAGCAGCTTAGGCCAGCGGGCCGAGCAGTACTTC.

The chain employs TRBV7-8 and TRBJ2-5; D remains ambiguous. V gave up 4 bases and J gave up 5 bases, with 11 bases separating them. Per the germline V gene, CDR1 is SGHVS and CDR2 is FQNEAQ. This CDR3 has 13 amino acids. In nucleotides, the CDR3 is TGTGCCAGCAGCTCAACATCTGGGGAGACCCAGTACTTC. This codes for CASSSTSGETQYF.

This clonotype was counted only a few times. This rearrangement joins TRBV3-1 to TRBJ2-7, with D maybe TRBD1 (5 bases). The CDR3 sequence is 14 residues long. Trimming took 0 bases from V and 2 from J, leaving 8 bases between them. CDR1 LGHDT and CDR2 YNNKEL come from the germline V gene (reference sequence). CDR3 sequence: CASSQERTTYEQYF. DNA of the CDR3: TGTGCCAGCAGCCAAGAAAGGACAACCTACGAGCAGTACTTC.

The rearrangement links TRBV20-1 to TRBJ1-4; TRBD1 matches 7 bases. Germline V gives CDR1 DFQATT, CDR2 SNEGSKA (reference sequence). Unmatched junction bases numbered 4, after V lost 1 base and J lost 8 bases. The CDR3 is 13 residues long. CDR3 bases: TGCAGTGCTAGAGCCTCGACAGGGGAAAAACTGTTTTTT. This codes for CSARASTGEKLFF.

This clonotype was seen a few times. This chain connects TRBV20-1 to TRBJ1-5; 7 nucleotides line up with TRBD1. CDR1 and CDR2 (germline): DFQATT, SNEGSKA (reference sequence). There are 15 residues in the CDR3. Trimming cost V 4 bases and J 0 bases; bases outside gene matches: 6. CDR3 sequence: CSATEQGYSNQPQHF. The CDR3 DNA reads TGCAGTGCTACAGAACAGGGGTATAGCAATCAGCCCCAGCATTTT.

This rearrangement joins TRBV2 to TRBJ2-3; 13 nucleotides align to TRBD2. V lost 4 bases to trimming and J lost 0 bases; unmatched junction nucleotides: 10. Per germline, CDR1 SNHLY and CDR2 FYNNEI. This CDR3 contains 19 residues. CDR3 nucleotide sequence: TGTGCCAGCAGTGTCCCCGGGACTAGCGGGGCCCTTAGCACAGATACGCAGTATTTT. Its protein is CASSVPGTSGALSTDTQYF.

This clonotype came up many times. J is TRBJ1-4 and V is TRBV5-1; 7 bases map to TRBD1. CDR3 length: 13 residues. From germline, CDR1 is SGHRS and CDR2 YFSETQ. Germline trimming cut 2 bases from V and 6 bases from J; bases unmatched to any gene: 1. CDR3 DNA sequence: TGCGCCAGCAGCTTACAGGGGTATGAAAAACTGTTTTTT. Amino acid sequence: CASSLQGYEKLFF.

This clonotype was seen only a few times. V gene TRBV29-1 combines with J gene TRBJ1-1; weak D call: TRBD1 (5 bases). The CDR3 covers 13 residues. V was shortened by 8 bases and J by 7 bases, with 20 bases between the two germline ends. Germline V gene sequence: CDR1 SQVTM, CDR2 ANQGSEA. The DNA for the CDR3 is TGCAGCCATGACAATAGAGAGAGGGGTGAAGCTTTCTTT. Translation gives CSHDNRERGEAFF. The full variable domain, completed using reference TRBV29-1 and TRBJ1-1, is SAVISQKPSRDICQRGTSLTIQCQVDSQVTMMFWYRQQPGQSLTLIATANQGSEATYESGFVIDKFPISRPNLTFSTLTVSNMSPEDSSIYLCSHDNRERGEAFFGQGTRLTVV.

This clonotype occurred a few times. The V and J genes are TRBV7-9 and TRBJ1-4; the D gene is possibly TRBD1 (6 bases). The CDR3 extends over 14 amino acids. Germline CDR1 and CDR2: SEHNR and FQNEAQ (reference sequence). Between the trimmed V and J ends, which lost 5 bases and 5 bases, there was a span of 12 bases. The CDR3 reads CASSPGHPNEKLFF. The DNA for the CDR3 is TGTGCCAGCAGCCCGGGACATCCGAATGAAAAACTGTTTTTT.

The V gene is TRBV29-1, the J gene TRBJ1-2; 8 nucleotides line up with TRBD1. Germline V lookup: CDR1 SQVTM, CDR2 ANQGSEA. The J segment lost 4 bases and the V segment lost 6 bases, leaving 4 bases of the junction unmatched. The CDR3 runs 12 residues. The CDR3 is CSVGQETYGYTF. The CDR3 DNA reads as TGCAGCGTGGGACAGGAGACCTATGGCTACACCTTC.

This clonotype turned up a few times. This chain joins TRBV12-3 or TRBV12-4 and TRBJ1-2; tentatively, D is TRBD1 (6 bases). With 3 bases removed from V and 6 bases from J, the gap between germline ends came to 11 bases. This CDR3 has 13 amino acids. The CDR3 loop is CASSLGGPDGYTF. The CDR3 DNA is TGTGCCAGCAGTTTGGGGGGGCCCGATGGCTACACCTTC.

There are a few counts of this clonotype. The chain combines TRBV6-6 with TRBJ1-1; the D gene is possibly TRBD1 (6 bases). Trimming removed 7 bases at V and 4 bases at J, with 19 bases between. From germline, CDR1 is MNHNY and CDR2 SVGAGI (reference sequence). This CDR3 is built from 15 residues. CDR3 amino acids: CASTNQQGTGTEAFF. The CDR3 DNA follows: TGTGCCAGCACCAACCAACAGGGCACGGGCACTGAAGCTTTCTTT.

This clonotype was picked up a small number of times. CDR3 sequence (DNA): TGTGCCAGCAGAGGGGGAACCGCTAATTCACCCCTCCACTTT. This codes for CASRGGTANSPLHF. The chain links TRBV3-1 to TRBJ1-6; D might be TRBD1 (6 bases). The CDR3 runs 14 residues. Germline CDR1 and CDR2: LGHDT and YNNKEL (reference sequence). Trimming pared 6 bases from V and 6 bases from J, leaving 12 bases between.

The chain joins TRBV6-6 to TRBJ2-3; weak D call: TRBD2 (6 bases). Germline assignment: CDR1 MNHNY and CDR2 SVGAGI (reference sequence). The CDR3 is made up of 12 amino acids. Trimming pared 10 bases from V and 4 bases from J, leaving 12 bases between. The CDR3, as DNA: TGTGCCACTGCGACTAGAGCAGATACGCAGTATTTT. It specifies CATATRADTQYF.

This clonotype was recorded many times. This chain uses TRBV28 with TRBJ1-2, with TRBD1 matching over 8 bases. Germline lookup yields CDR1 MDHEN and CDR2 SYDVKM. The length of the CDR3 is 12 residues. Trimming removed 11 bases from V and 1 base from J; junction bases left unmatched: 3. CDR3 amino acids: CAATGGNYGYTF. The DNA of the CDR3 is TGTGCCGCAACAGGGGGTAACTATGGCTACACCTTC.

This chain joins TRBV5-5 and TRBJ2-3; no clear D. The ends were cut back, 4 bases at V and 1 base at J, with 10 bases in the middle. Germline V lookup: CDR1 SGHKS, CDR2 YYEKEE (reference sequence). This CDR3 has 14 amino acids. CDR3 coding DNA: TGTGCCAGCAGCCCCATTGAAGGCACAGATACGCAGTATTTT. It is translated as CASSPIEGTDTQYF.

DNA for the CDR3: TGCGCCAGCAGTCCCCTGTCTAGCGGGGGGTACAATGAGCAGTTCTTC. Translating gives CASSPLSSGGYNEQFF. The chain combines TRBV10-1 with TRBJ2-1, with 11 bases aligning to TRBD2. V was clipped by 5 bases and J by 4 bases; unmatched bases: 7. Per the germline V gene, CDR1 is WNHNN and CDR2 is SYGVQD (reference sequence). CDR3 size: 16 residues.

In its sample, this clonotype was seen a few times. The chain recombines TRBV5-1 with TRBJ2-3; 10 bases agree with TRBD2. There are 16 residues in the CDR3. The V gene's germline CDR1 is SGHRS and CDR2 YFSETQ. Germline trimming cut 3 bases from V and 4 bases from J; bases unmatched to any gene: 8. The chain's CDR3 is CASSWSGGAVSDTQYF. CDR3 nucleotides: TGCGCCAGCAGCTGGAGCGGGGGGGCCGTTTCAGATACGCAGTATTTT.

This clonotype turned up a few times. This chain connects TRBV11-2 to TRBJ2-5; 14 nucleotides line up with TRBD2. This CDR3 is built from 17 residues. The trim removed 4 bases at V and 2 bases at J, leaving 6 bases unmatched. Germline V gives CDR1 SGHAT, CDR2 FQNNGV. The CDR3 DNA reads as TGTGCCAGCAGCTACGGACTAGCGGGGGGAACACAAGAGACCCAGTACTTC. Translation: CASSYGLAGGTQETQYF. The complete variable domain, with remaining parts taken from reference TRBV11-2 and TRBJ2-5, reads EAGVAQSPRYKIIEKRQSVAFWCNPISGHATLYWYQQILGQGPKLLIQFQNNGVVDDSQLPKDRFSAERLKGVDSTLKIQPAKLEDSAVYLCASSYGLAGGTQETQYFGPGTRLLVL.

This clonotype was seen repeatedly, ten times or more. The rearrangement joins TRBV6-6 to TRBJ1-2; D gene unclear. Germline loops: CDR1 MNHNY, CDR2 SVGAGI (reference sequence). The CDR3 length is 16 residues. With 2 bases removed from V and 0 bases from J, the gap between germline ends came to 13 bases. The CDR3 sequence: CASSYPLDTANYGYTF. The CDR3 DNA sequence: TGTGCCAGCAGTTACCCACTCGACACAGCTAACTATGGCTACACCTTC.

The J gene is TRBJ1-2, the V gene TRBV5-1; D unresolved. Germline V gene lookup returns CDR1 SGHRS and CDR2 YFSETQ. V was clipped by 0 bases and J by 5 bases, with 11 bases between them. The CDR3 extends over 14 amino acids. The CDR3 nucleotides read TGCGCCAGCAGCTTGGACTGGGGAGGGTATGGCTACACCTTC. Protein sequence: CASSLDWGGYGYTF.

This clonotype was recorded many times. This sequence joins TRBV2 and TRBJ2-3, with TRBD2 matching 8 bases. V gave up 6 bases and J gave up 2 bases; unmatched junction bases: 10. The germline CDR1 and CDR2 sequences are SNHLY and FYNNEI. The CDR3 contains 16 residues. CDR3 nucleotides: TGTGCCAGCAGATTGGCGGGGGGAACGAACACAGATACGCAGTATTTT. Translation: CASRLAGGTNTDTQYF. The whole variable domain, remainder taken from reference TRBV2 and TRBJ2-3, is EPEVTQTPSHQVTQMGQEVILRCVPISNHLYFYWYRQILGQKVEFLVSFYNNEISEKSEIFDDQFSVERPDGSNFTLKIRSTKLEDSAMYFCASRLAGGTNTDTQYFGPGTRLTVL.

This clonotype was counted a few times. One junction end does not reproduce the germline sequence, and a read error may be involved. The chain links TRBV29-1 to TRBJ1-5; D gene uncertain. CDR1 is SQVTM, CDR2 ANQGSEA, per germline. This CDR3 is built from 13 residues. CDR3 coding DNA: TGCAGCGTTCAAGACGGAGTCAATCAGCCCCAGCATTTT. It encodes CSVQDGVNQPQHF.

This sequence joins TRBV5-5 and TRBJ1-1, with D perhaps matching TRBD1 (6 bases). The CDR3 is 15 amino acids. Germline values: CDR1 SGHKS, CDR2 YYEKEE (reference sequence). V dropped 0 bases and J dropped 2 bases, with 11 bases sitting between them. This CDR3 reads CASSLAGTSNTEAFF. The CDR3 DNA is TGTGCCAGCAGCTTGGCCGGGACATCCAACACTGAAGCTTTCTTT.

This clonotype was counted at least ten times. The chain is built from TRBV6-1 and TRBJ1-3, with D unclear. V shed 1 base and J shed 0 bases, with 10 bases lying between them. Per the germline V gene, CDR1 is MNHNS and CDR2 is SASEGT. The CDR3 totals 16 residues. The CDR3 spells CASSEGTPSSGNTIYF. The CDR3 nucleotides are TGTGCCAGCAGTGAAGGCACCCCGAGCTCTGGAAACACCATATATTTT.

This clonotype was observed at least ten times. The rearrangement links TRBV6-2 or TRBV6-3 to TRBJ2-5, with D uncertain. V lost 7 bases and J lost 1, with 7 bases in between. CDR1 is MNHEY and CDR2 is SVGEGT in the germline V gene. The CDR3 spans 12 residues. Here the CDR3 DNA reads TGTGCCAGCATGACATTCCAAGAGACCCAGTACTTC. Its protein product is CASMTFQETQYF.

Concerning this clonotype itself: The junction does not match germline at one end; this may be a read error. The chain links TRBV5-1 to TRBJ1-6; the D gene is possibly TRBD1 (6 bases). The CDR3 spans 13 residues. Germline loops: CDR1 SGHRS, CDR2 YFSETQ. CDR3 amino acids: CVSSGDNNSPLHF. The CDR3 coding sequence is TGCGTCAGCAGCGGGGACAATAATTCACCCCTCCACTTT.